The rows below give T cell receptor beta chains drawn from one sample of a study of OX40 agonist ivuxolimab in advanced cancers. This table comes from immunoSEQ multiplex PCR, and its TCRdb copy is limited to in-frame clones, with some not included. The sample records approximately 77,000 clones, roughly nine tenths being singletons. The sequenced sample was CD4+ or CD8+ T cells sorted from blood, obtained in a trial of the OX40 agonist ivuxolimab. The receptors come from an adult with an advanced solid tumor such as melanoma, head and neck, liver or kidney cancer. Each CDR3 is given with its conserved first and last residue. Fields, in order: V gene, clone size, J gene, D gene, CDR3 protein, CDR3 DNA. D genes are given only for firm matches. Clone size appears in some rows only: once, few, many, or a class for an expanded clone.

TRBV5-4,.,TRBJ2-2,.,CASSRDTGELFF,TGTGCCAGCAGCAGGGACACCGGGGAGCTGTTTTTT
TRBV11-3,.,TRBJ2-1,TRBD2,CASSSGATGGNEQFF,TGTGCCAGCAGCTCCGGGGCAACGGGAGGGAATGAGCAGTTCTTC
TRBV6-1,.,TRBJ1-5,.,CASCGSNQPQHF,TGTGCCAGTTGCGGGAGCAATCAGCCCCAGCATTTT
TRBV10-3,.,TRBJ2-3,.,CAISENSGAVSTDTQYF,TGTGCCATCAGTGAAAACTCGGGAGCGGTAAGCACAGATACGCAGTATTTT
TRBV5-1,.,TRBJ2-3,TRBD2,CASSAGLAGSGDTQYF,TGCGCCAGCAGCGCTGGACTAGCGGGTTCTGGAGATACGCAGTATTTT
TRBV9,.,TRBJ2-3,.,CASSVRLGLPDTQYF,TGTGCCAGCAGTGTGCGACTTGGACTCCCAGATACGCAGTATTTT
TRBV2,.,TRBJ2-7,.,CASRESYEQYF,TGTGCCAGCAGAGAAAGCTACGAGCAGTACTTC
TRBV5-1,.,TRBJ2-2,.,CASSLGTILTGELFF,TGCGCCAGCAGCTTGGGGACCATACTCACCGGGGAGCTGTTTTTT
TRBV30,.,TRBJ1-4,.,CAWSGYSGTVNEKLFF,TGTGCCTGGAGTGGATACTCCGGGACGGTTAATGAAAAACTGTTTTTT
TRBV27,once,TRBJ2-1,.,CASSLSVGVLPYNEQFF,TGTGCCAGCAGTTTATCAGTGGGAGTTCTACCCTACAATGAGCAGTTCTTC
TRBV23-1,once,TRBJ1-5,.,CASSQPVRGPGPQHF,TGCGCCAGCAGTCAACCCGTACGCGGTCCGGGGCCCCAGCATTTT
TRBV5-4,.,TRBJ2-5,.,CASSLDKHRQETQYF,TGTGCCAGCAGCCTTGATAAGCACAGACAAGAGACCCAGTACTTC
TRBV6-1,.,TRBJ1-4,.,CASSEALGGSNEKLFF,TGTGCCAGCAGTGAAGCCCTTGGCGGATCTAATGAAAAACTGTTTTTT
TRBV30,.,TRBJ2-7,TRBD1,CAWSPTGRKQYF,TGTGCCTGGAGTCCGACAGGGAGAAAGCAGTACTTC
TRBV28,.,TRBJ1-3,TRBD1,CASSSPRTGAGNTIYF,TGTGCCAGCAGTTCCCCCCGGACAGGGGCTGGAAACACCATATATTTT
TRBV27,.,TRBJ1-1,.,CASSSWAEAFF,TGTGCCAGCAGCTCTTGGGCTGAAGCTTTCTTT
TRBV4-3,.,TRBJ2-5,.,CASSHADQETQYF,TGCGCCAGCAGCCATGCCGACCAAGAGACCCAGTACTTC
TRBV19,.,TRBJ1-2,.,CASTPSGGGYGYTF,TGTGCCAGTACCCCGTCGGGGGGGGGCTATGGCTACACCTTC
TRBV19,.,TRBJ1-4,.,CASRLNEKLFF,TGTGCCAGTAGACTTAATGAAAAACTGTTTTTT
TRBV18,.,TRBJ2-3,TRBD2,CASSFVATSAETRDTQYF,TGTGCCAGCTCATTCGTTGCTACTAGCGCCGAGACTAGAGATACGCAGTATTTT
TRBV2,once,TRBJ2-7,.,CASSSLMGYEQYF,TGTGCCAGCAGTTCATTAATGGGCTACGAGCAGTACTTC
TRBV28,.,TRBJ2-3,.,CASSLSGTPGGDTQYF,TGTGCCAGCAGTTTATCTGGGACACCGGGTGGAGATACGCAGTATTTT
TRBV6-6,.,TRBJ2-4,TRBD2,CASSKTSGKNIQYF,TGTGCCAGCAGCAAGACTAGCGGCAAAAACATTCAGTACTTC
TRBV5-1,.,TRBJ2-7,TRBD2,CASSPFPLAGKRYEQYF,TGCGCCAGCAGCCCCTTTCCTCTAGCGGGGAAAAGATACGAGCAGTACTTC
TRBV6-1,.,TRBJ2-7,.,CASTVTSYEQYF,TGTGCCAGCACCGTTACCTCCTACGAGCAGTACTTC
TRBV19,.,TRBJ1-2,.,CASTRSGNNYGYTF,TGTGCCAGTACCCGTTCGGGGAATAACTATGGCTACACCTTC
TRBV5-6,.,TRBJ2-7,.,CASSFLQAGEQYF,TGTGCCAGCAGCTTTTTGCAGGCTGGGGAGCAGTACTTC
TRBV27,.,TRBJ1-1,TRBD1,CASTRDRVNTEAFF,TGTGCCAGCACAAGGGACAGGGTGAACACTGAAGCTTTCTTT
TRBV5-1,.,TRBJ2-3,TRBD2,CASSPTSARVTSTDTQYF,TGCGCCAGCAGCCCTACTAGCGCGCGCGTAACTAGCACAGATACGCAGTATTTT
TRBV10-3,.,TRBJ2-1,TRBD2,CAISAGGRTLIGEQFF,TGTGCCATCAGTGCCGGCGGGAGGACCTTAATAGGTGAGCAGTTCTTC
TRBV4-2,.,TRBJ2-5,.,CASSQGGVPARETQYF,TGTGCCAGCAGCCAAGGGGGGGTCCCGGCGAGAGAGACCCAGTACTTC
TRBV5-1,.,TRBJ1-3,TRBD1,CASSFQDRGRGNTIYF,TGCGCCAGCAGCTTCCAAGACAGGGGGCGCGGAAACACCATATATTTT